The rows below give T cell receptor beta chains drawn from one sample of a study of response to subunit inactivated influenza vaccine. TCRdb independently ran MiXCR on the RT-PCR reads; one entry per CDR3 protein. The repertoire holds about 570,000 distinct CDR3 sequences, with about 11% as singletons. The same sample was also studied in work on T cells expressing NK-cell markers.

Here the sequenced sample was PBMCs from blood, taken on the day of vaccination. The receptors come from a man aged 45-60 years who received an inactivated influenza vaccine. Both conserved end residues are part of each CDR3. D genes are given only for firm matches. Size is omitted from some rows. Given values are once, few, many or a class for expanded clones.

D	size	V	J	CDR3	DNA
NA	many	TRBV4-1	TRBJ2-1	CASSQDLGRGPYNEQFF	TGCGCCAGCAGCCAAGATCTAGGGCGGGGTCCCTACAATGAGCAGTTCTTC
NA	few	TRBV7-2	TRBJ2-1	CASSRPWGSRSYNEQFF	TGTGCCAGCAGCAGACCCTGGGGCAGCCGCTCCTACAATGAGCAGTTCTTC
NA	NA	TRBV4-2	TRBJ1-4	CASSRLDSRTNEKLFF	TGTGCCAGCAGCCGTTTGGACAGTAGAACTAATGAAAAACTGTTTTTT
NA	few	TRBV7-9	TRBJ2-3	CASSSLRGRTDTQYF	TGTGCCAGCAGCTCCCTGAGGGGAAGGACAGATACGCAGTATTTT
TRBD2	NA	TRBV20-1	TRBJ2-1	CSKAGGPNEQFF	TGCAGTAAAGCGGGGGGCCCGAATGAGCAGTTCTTC
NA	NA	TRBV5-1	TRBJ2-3	CASSLGGLAGSRADTQYF	TGCGCCAGCAGCTTGGGGGGATTGGCGGGATCTCGGGCAGATACGCAGTATTTT
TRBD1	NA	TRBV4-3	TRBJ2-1	CASSRLQGNNEQFF	TGCGCCAGCAGCCGCCTACAGGGGAACAATGAGCAGTTCTTC
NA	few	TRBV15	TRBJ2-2	CATSRGGQGRTGELFF	TGTGCCACCAGCAGGGGGGGTCAGGGGCGGACCGGGGAGCTGTTTTTT
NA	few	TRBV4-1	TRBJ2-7	CASSQDTGPIQQYF	TGCGCCAGCAGCCAAGATACGGGACCAATCCAGCAGTACTTC
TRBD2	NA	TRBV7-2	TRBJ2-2	CASSLKAGVTGELFF	TGTGCCAGCAGCTTAAAAGCGGGGGTCACCGGGGAGCTGTTTTTT
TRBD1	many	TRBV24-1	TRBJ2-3	CATSDPDWTGGPSTQYF	TGTGCCACCAGTGACCCGGATTGGACAGGGGGCCCGAGTACGCAGTATTTT
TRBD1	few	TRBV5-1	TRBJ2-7	CASRVTGASYEQYF	TGCGCCAGCAGAGTGACAGGGGCCTCCTACGAGCAGTACTTC
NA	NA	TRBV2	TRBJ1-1	CASRRETGTNTEAFF	TGTGCCAGCAGGAGGGAAACAGGGACAAACACTGAAGCTTTCTTT
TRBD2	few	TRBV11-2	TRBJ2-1	CASTGGPYEQFF	TGTGCCAGCACGGGAGGGCCTTATGAGCAGTTCTTC
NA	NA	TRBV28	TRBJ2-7	CASSLAPAVSYEQYF	TGTGCCAGCAGTTTGGCCCCCGCGGTATCCTACGAGCAGTACTTC
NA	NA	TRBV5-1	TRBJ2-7	CASSLGWLETGEQYF	TGCGCCAGCAGCTTGGGATGGCTAGAGACCGGCGAGCAGTACTTC
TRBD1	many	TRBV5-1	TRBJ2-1	CASSLAGDRGGEQFF	TGCGCCAGCAGCTTGGCTGGCGACAGGGGGGGCGAGCAGTTCTTC
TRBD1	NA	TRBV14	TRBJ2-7	CASSRKTGTSTEQYF	TGTGCCAGCAGCCGGAAGACAGGGACCTCCACAGAGCAGTACTTC
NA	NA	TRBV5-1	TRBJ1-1	CASSFSGRSMNTEAFF	TGCGCCAGCAGCTTTTCAGGGAGGTCTATGAACACTGAAGCTTTCTTT